This T cell receptor beta chain was identified during a study of OX40 agonist ivuxolimab in advanced cancers. At the level of the study: People in dose escalation had one of these cancers: hepatocellular carcinoma, melanoma, renal cell or head and neck cancer. From roughly 20 to 90 years was the age range, with a mean of roughly 59 years, and approximately 84% were male. Study-wide results and caveats: Clonal expansion by week 6 occurred in CD4+ and CD8+ blood T cells (at 0.1 to 3.0 mg/kg).

The ends were cut back, 3 bases at V and 7 bases at J, with 9 bases in the middle. The CDR3 has 13 amino acids. CDR1 and CDR2 (germline): KGHSH, LQKENI. Worth noting for this clone: Its antigen remains unknown.

Method: immunoSEQ multiplex PCR; TCRdb's copy keeps in-frame clones and lacks some. Here the sample spans about 60,000 clones, over 80% being singletons. This receptor was taken from an adult with an advanced solid tumor such as melanoma, head and neck, liver or kidney cancer. The specimen was CD4+ or CD8+ T cells sorted from blood, collected in a trial of the OX40 agonist ivuxolimab. V is TRBV18 and J is TRBJ2-2, with D uncertain. CDR3 region: CASSPTSIGELFF. In nucleotides, the CDR3 is TGTGCCAGCTCACCCACAAGTATCGGGGAGCTGTTTTTT.